This paragraph reports one TCR beta chain. Which antigen it targets is not known. Per-nucleotide qualities are absent, and no much larger clonotype sits a single base away. Genomic DNA was isolated using the Qiagen DNeasy kit from unsorted PBMCs as well as from negatively selected CD4+ and CD8+ fractions. TCR beta CDR3 regions were subjected to amplification by immunoSEQ multiplex PCR with primers that anneal to V and J segments. A synthetic immune receptor repertoire was used to minimize amplification bias, and any remaining bias was removed computationally after sequencing. In the authors' own workflow: Custom Python scripts were used to quantify repertoire diversity as the Shannon entropy index. Unsorted, CD4+ and CD8+ repertoires were examined separately, except in combined analyses, for which CD4+ and CD8+ sequences were merged in silico. Clonal expansion was defined as a frequency increase of at least 2-fold after treatment compared with C1D1, and clones undetected at baseline were assigned a pseudocount of 0.5. Clones with 0 or 1 copy at C1D1 were classified as singleton clones, and clones with 2 or more copies were classified as non-singleton clones. Clones expanded in unsorted samples were annotated as CD4+, CD8+ or unknown by matching protein sequences in sorted samples from the same patient. Diversity changes from C1D1 to C4D1 were tested in paired samples using Wilcoxon tests. TCRdb took this table from immuneACCESS and kept in-frame rearrangements with V and J called. Such tables lack part of the clones; where checked against another copy, unresolved V genes explain under half of the gap, and the rest is unexplained. V, J and clone size were drawn from that table, and D and trimming were deduced from the DNA. The sample profile shows 66,000 or so clones; about two thirds of them were found once. The ten largest clones add up to 7% to 10% of the sample.

Read against the paper, the sample's time point label means: cycle 2 day 1 (C2D1) of nivolumab. Relapse after autologous stem cell transplantation had occurred in all trial patients, and cohorts A, B and C were distinguished by prior brentuximab vedotin exposure. The trial cohort comprised around 60 patients with relapsed/refractory classical Hodgkin lymphoma whose best overall responses were complete response, partial response or progressive disease. In the multi-cohort phase II CheckMate 205 trial, trial patients received single-agent nivolumab. Best overall response was determined by an independent review committee according to the 2007 International Working Group response criteria. Trial PBMCs were collected immediately before nivolumab initiation (C1D1) and during therapy at cycle 2 day 1 and cycle 4 day 1. Peripheral blood was collected in 8 mL Vacutainer Cell Preparation Tubes, from which PBMCs were isolated by centrifugation and then cryopreserved.

These data originate in a study of PD-1 blockade in classical Hodgkin lymphoma (dated by TCRdb to 2020 to 2021). Study-wide context: Nivolumab dosing was 3 mg/kg intravenously every 2 weeks, continuing until either disease progression or unacceptable toxicity. The study used CyTOF and TCR beta sequencing to define a peripheral blood immune signature of response to PD-1 blockade in classical Hodgkin lymphoma.

The research as a whole found: Patients starting nivolumab less than 1 year after ASCT had lower diversity and were excluded from later analyses to avoid confounding by immune reconstitution. Only a single clinical trial cohort was studied, and what caused the repertoire differences, possibly disease activity or prior therapy, remained undefined. Baseline diversity similar to that of newly diagnosed patients was observed in trial patients achieving complete response, whereas significantly lower diversity was observed in partial responders and progressors. Baseline TCR diversity was reported to be lower in newly diagnosed patients than in healthy donors and to be lower still in relapsed/refractory patients. CD4+ but not CD8+ TCR diversity rose significantly by C4D1 (p=0.0027 vs p=0.16), most apparent in complete responders (p=0.02).

V is reduced by 10 bases and J by 1 base, leaving a spacing of 24 bases between them. Sequences SEHNR (CDR1) and FQNEAQ (CDR2) are obtained from the germline V gene (reference sequence). Including cysteine and phenylalanine, the CDR3 has 17 amino acids. Only CDR3 DNA is held: 51 bases, read in frame from base 1. This sequence originates from a human donor with classical Hodgkin lymphoma. The sequenced sample was peripheral blood mononuclear cells (PBMCs), obtained before the second cycle of nivolumab. Here the chain combines TRBV7-9 and TRBJ2-3, with TRBD2 tentatively as D gene (5 bases match). The CDR3 reads as follows: CAINMLGLTRGTDTQYF. The nucleotide sequence reads TGTGCCATCAACATGCTAGGGCTAACGAGGGGCACAGATACGCAGTATTTT.